This T cell receptor beta chain originates from a study of post-analysis software for immune sequencing data. Study information: The disease courses covered relapsing-remitting, secondary progressive and progressive-relapsing multiple sclerosis. Findings and caveats of the study: F-measure co-clustering was strong for batch-matched samples.

Unique-molecular-identifier-tagged TCR beta cDNA libraries were used. TCRdb independently ran MiXCR on the PCR reads; one entry per CDR3 protein. The data show 150,000 to 200,000 distinct CDR3 sequences, about 34% seen once. This clonotype was found many times. Its antigen remains unidentified. This CDR3 has 15 residues. Germline trimming cut 9 bases from V and 0 bases from J; bases unmatched to any gene: 7. Germline V lookup: CDR1 MNHNS, CDR2 SASEGT. The sample was blood, taken after autologous hematopoietic stem cell transplantation. This TCR derives from a girl under 18 with multiple sclerosis. The chain links TRBV6-1 to TRBJ2-7; 11 nucleotides match TRBD2. CDR3 amino acids: CASLNSGRASYEQYF. In DNA, the CDR3 is TGTGCCAGTTTAAATAGCGGGAGGGCCTCCTACGAGCAGTACTTC.